This passage covers 22 T cell receptor beta chains from one sample sequenced in a study of T-cell memory formation after mild COVID-19. A single record per CDR3 protein comes from TCRdb applying MiXCR to the 5' RACE reads. The sample yields approximately 500,000 distinct CDR3 sequences, nearly 25% seen once. The sequenced material came from PBMCs or a T cell subset sorted from them (not recorded which). The receptors were sampled from an adult woman who had mild COVID-19 (a few samples of this study predate the infection). Cell type and time point are not known.

Only a few counts were recorded for this clonotype. The rearrangement links TRBV19 to TRBJ1-4; D uncertain. V was trimmed by 10 bases and J by 3 bases, leaving 9 bases between them. The CDR3 extends over 12 amino acids. The germline CDR1 and CDR2 sequences are LNHDA and SQIVND (reference sequence). In DNA, the CDR3 is TGTGCCACCTCGCCCGCTAATGAAAAACTGTTTTTT. This gives the protein CATSPANEKLFF.

This chain joins TRBV29-1 and TRBJ2-1; no definite D call. Germline V lookup: CDR1 SQVTM, CDR2 ANQGSEA. V dropped 1 base and J dropped 8 bases, with 12 bases sitting between them. The CDR3 is 13 amino acids. CDR3 residues: CSVEGTNTYEQFF. The CDR3 region has the DNA TGCAGCGTTGAAGGTACCAACACCTATGAGCAGTTCTTC.

This clonotype has more than one count but fewer than ten. V gene TRBV6-2 or TRBV6-3 combines with J gene TRBJ2-1; D is possibly TRBD1 or TRBD2 (5 bases each). The CDR3 covers 16 residues. Per the germline V gene, CDR1 is MNHEY and CDR2 is SVGEGT. The V gene lost 2 bases and the J gene lost 3 bases, with 14 bases spanning the gap. Here the CDR3 reads CASSYGFGDLYNEQFF. In DNA, the CDR3 is TGTGCCAGCAGTTACGGGTTCGGGGACCTCTACAATGAGCAGTTCTTC.

The chain couples TRBV20-1 to TRBJ1-1; TRBD1 might be the D (6 bases). Germline lookup yields CDR1 DFQATT and CDR2 SNEGSKA (reference sequence). The V gene lost 5 bases and the J gene lost 5 bases, with 21 bases spanning the gap. This CDR3 spans 15 amino acids. The DNA for the CDR3 is TGCAGTGCTGTGCTGAACAGGATCCAGGGGACTGAAGCTTTCTTT. Translation: CSAVLNRIQGTEAFF.

The chain uses TRBV3-1 and TRBJ2-7; D is perhaps TRBD2 (7 bases). Trimming left V 1 base short and J 7 bases short, with 14 bases between. The CDR3 is made up of 14 amino acids. Per germline, CDR1 LGHDT and CDR2 YNNKEL (reference sequence). CDR3 loop: CASSQGAGEGEQYF. CDR3 nucleotide sequence: TGTGCCAGCAGCCAAGGAGCAGGGGAGGGGGAGCAGTACTTC.

This clonotype has just a few counts. The chain carries TRBV4-3 and TRBJ2-3; tentative D call: TRBD2 (6 bases). The CDR3 sequence is 17 residues long. Trimming took off 0 bases at V and 2 bases at J, with 15 bases between the two ends. Germline CDR1 and CDR2: LGHNA and YSLEER. CDR3 loop: CASSQDGPGDPTDTQYF. CDR3 bases: TGCGCCAGCAGCCAAGATGGTCCGGGGGACCCCACAGATACGCAGTATTTT.

The V and J genes are TRBV10-3 and TRBJ2-7, with unresolved D. The CDR3 loop spans 13 amino acids. Trimming stripped 2 bases from V and 2 bases from J, with 7 bases between. Germline CDR1 and CDR2: ENHRY and SYGVKD. The CDR3, as DNA: TGTGCCATCAGTGAGCTAGGGACCTACGAGCAGTACTTC. Its translation: CAISELGTYEQYF.

This clonotype was counted only a few times. The chain is built from TRBV5-1 and TRBJ2-5; a possible D gene is TRBD2 (6 bases). Trimming pared 4 bases from V and 4 bases from J, leaving 20 bases between. The length of the CDR3 is 16 residues. Germline loops: CDR1 SGHRS, CDR2 YFSETQ. CDR3 DNA: TGCGCCAGCAGCCCCCCCCTCGGGGGAGCGTTAGAGACCCAGTACTTC. The encoded protein is CASSPPLGGALETQYF.

This clonotype was counted a few times. In DNA form, the CDR3 reads TGTGCCAGCAACGCCCTAGCGGGGAGTAGGTTGGTCCACAATGAGCAGTTCTTC. This translates into CASNALAGSRLVHNEQFF. The V and J genes are TRBV12-3 or TRBV12-4 and TRBJ2-1; TRBD2 aligns across 9 bases. CDR3 size: 18 residues. J gave up 5 bases and V 7 bases, and 18 bases lay outside the gene matches.

The chain recombines TRBV7-2 with TRBJ2-5; D is undetermined. V was shortened by 1 base and J by 2 bases, with 11 bases between the two germline ends. The CDR3 contains 15 residues. Germline lookup yields CDR1 SGHTA and CDR2 FQGNSA. The CDR3 spells CASSLGNPPQETQYF. CDR3 coding DNA: TGTGCCAGCAGCTTAGGGAATCCTCCGCAAGAGACCCAGTACTTC.

V is TRBV12-3 or TRBV12-4 and J is TRBJ1-1; 9 bases are shared with TRBD1. J was trimmed by 1 base and V by 6 bases; bases with no gene match: 9. This CDR3 has 16 amino acids. CDR3 sequence (DNA): TGTGCCAGCAGGCCAGGGACAGGGTGGGGGAACACTGAAGCTTTCTTT. Residues: CASRPGTGWGNTEAFF.

The chain uses TRBV7-9 and TRBJ2-3; 7 bases align to TRBD1. Per the germline V gene, CDR1 is SEHNR and CDR2 is FQNEAQ (reference sequence). CDR3 length: 15 residues. Trimming removed 7 bases from V and 0 bases from J; junction bases left unmatched: 7. The CDR3 protein is CASNPPGQSTDTQYF. In DNA, the CDR3 is TGTGCCAGCAACCCTCCGGGACAGAGCACAGATACGCAGTATTTT. Variable domain in full (rest from reference TRBV7-9 and TRBJ2-3): DTGVSQNPRHKITKRGQNVTFRCDPISEHNRLYWYRQTLGQGPEFLTYFQNEAQLEKSRLLSDRFSAERPKGSFSTLEIQRTEQGDSAMYLCASNPPGQSTDTQYFGPGTRLTVL.

This clonotype was seen more than once but under ten times. The chain combines TRBV7-9 with TRBJ2-1; 13 bases match TRBD2. The CDR3 is made up of 15 amino acids. The V and J ends lost 5 bases and 8 bases, in that order; junction bases with no gene match: 6. CDR1 and CDR2 (germline): SEHNR, FQNEAQ (reference sequence). CDR3 bases: TGTGCCAGCAGCATTACTAGCGGGGGGGCTGATGAGCAGTTCTTC. It is translated as CASSITSGGADEQFF.

This chain links TRBV20-1 with TRBJ2-7; D is unresolved. With 2 bases removed from V and 2 bases from J, the gap between germline ends came to 13 bases. Germline CDR1 reads DFQATT; CDR2 reads SNEGSKA (reference sequence). The CDR3 extends over 14 amino acids. CDR3 residues: CSARNAQAAYEQYV. The DNA for the CDR3 is TGCAGTGCTAGAAATGCTCAGGCCGCCTACGAGCAGTACGTC.

The V call is TRBV2, the J call TRBJ2-1; D unclear. This CDR3 contains 14 residues. Trimming shortened V by 2 bases and J by 5 bases, and 10 bases separated the two germline ends. Germline-derived CDR1 and CDR2 are SNHLY and FYNNEI. The DNA of the CDR3 is TGTGCCAGCAGTGAAAACAGAGTGGACAATGAGCAGTTCTTC. Residues: CASSENRVDNEQFF.

The chain has TRBV6-5 and TRBJ2-6, with 9 bases matching TRBD1. V was pared by 6 bases and J by 2 bases, with 5 bases of the junction left unmatched. The CDR3 covers 16 residues. The germline V gene encodes CDR1 MNHEY and CDR2 SVGAGI. CDR3 protein: CASSMGQGPGANVLTF. The DNA of the CDR3 is TGTGCCAGCAGCATGGGACAGGGTCCTGGGGCCAACGTCCTGACTTTC.

V gene TRBV5-1 combines with J gene TRBJ2-2; 7 nucleotides line up with TRBD1. Germline V gene sequence: CDR1 SGHRS, CDR2 YFSETQ. CDR3 size: 15 residues. V dropped 2 bases and J dropped 5; count of bases not matched to a gene: 6. The CDR3 spells CASSFTDRETGELFF. The CDR3 DNA reads TGCGCCAGCAGCTTCACAGACAGGGAAACCGGGGAGCTGTTTTTT.

The chain carries TRBV6-2 or TRBV6-3 and TRBJ2-3; TRBD1 is a possible D gene (7 bases). The CDR3 length is 18 residues. Germline CDR1 is MNHEY and CDR2 is SVGEGT. Trimming stripped 2 bases from V and 3 bases from J, with 21 bases between. The chain's CDR3 is CASSYQGGSGVRTDTQYF. The CDR3 nucleotides are TGTGCCAGCAGTTACCAGGGGGGTTCGGGAGTTCGGACAGATACGCAGTATTTT.

The chain is built from TRBV19 and TRBJ2-7; 7 nucleotides align to TRBD2. Germline trimming cut 6 bases from V and 2 bases from J; bases unmatched to any gene: 10. The germline V gene has CDR1 LNHDA and CDR2 SQIVND (reference sequence). The CDR3 contains 15 residues. The CDR3 DNA reads as TGTGCCAGTAGATTAAGGACGGGGGGAACCTACGAGCAGTACTTC. Amino acids: CASRLRTGGTYEQYF.

The rearrangement uses TRBV24-1 and TRBJ2-5; D is perhaps TRBD1 or TRBD2 (5 bases each). Per the germline V gene, CDR1 is KGHDR and CDR2 is SFDVKD. The CDR3 length is 15 residues. Deletions cut 4 bases from V and 3 bases from J, with 14 bases between. CDR3 loop: CATSDSGRDEETQYF. The CDR3 DNA reads as TGTGCCACCAGTGACTCGGGACGAGATGAAGAGACCCAGTACTTC.

This clonotype was counted a single time. This chain links TRBV5-6 with TRBJ2-7; D gene uncertain. V shed 4 bases and J shed 5 bases, with 19 bases lying between them. This CDR3 comprises 15 residues. Germline V gives CDR1 SGHDT, CDR2 YYEEEE. The CDR3 sequence: CASSGRAVGTHEQYF. The CDR3 DNA sequence: TGTGCCAGCAGCGGTCGAGCAGTAGGTACACACGAGCAGTACTTC.

This clonotype was seen more than once but under ten times. The chain combines TRBV4-3 with TRBJ2-5; 7 bases fit TRBD2. Per the germline V gene, CDR1 is LGHNA and CDR2 is YSLEER. There are 15 residues in the CDR3. The V gene end was trimmed by 1 base and the J gene end by 0 bases; junction bases not matched to a gene: 2. The CDR3 DNA follows: TGCGCCAGCAGCCAAGGGCTAGCGGACCAAGAGACCCAGTACTTC. It translates to CASSQGLADQETQYF.